A selection of T cell receptor beta chains follows, all from one sample in a study of blood T cells in healthy people across ages. From the 5' RACE reads, TCRdb called clonotypes with MiXCR, one entry per CDR3 protein. The sample includes about 1.5 million distinct CDR3 sequences, roughly two fifths of them seen just once. The specimen sequenced was blood. These receptors were taken from a woman under 30 in good health. The CDR3 runs from the conserved cysteine through the conserved F or W. D genes are given only for firm matches. Some rows have no size entry. The others give once, few or many, or a class for an expanded clone.

clone size	V gene	D gene	J gene	CDR3 protein	CDR3 DNA
few	TRBV27	TRBD2	TRBJ2-3	CASSIAGVGDTQYF	TGTGCCAGTTCGATAGCGGGAGTGGGAGATACGCAGTATTTT
.	TRBV6-2/TRBV6-3	TRBD2	TRBJ2-7	CASSYSTSGNIPSKDPAYEQYF	TGTGCCAGCAGTTATTCTACTAGCGGGAACATACCTTCCAAGGATCCGGCATACGAGCAGTACTTC
few	TRBV2	.	TRBJ2-5	CASSIGGNQETQYF	TGTGCCAGCAGTATCGGCGGGAACCAAGAGACCCAGTACTTC
few	TRBV10-3	.	TRBJ2-4	CAISEDFRLAKNIQYF	TGTGCCATCAGTGAAGACTTCCGCCTAGCCAAAAACATTCAGTACTTC
.	TRBV20-1	TRBD2	TRBJ2-1	CSARDLGGAPYNEQFF	TGCAGTGCTAGAGATCTCGGGGGGGCCCCCTACAATGAGCAGTTCTTC
few	TRBV29-1	.	TRBJ1-2	CSVRFGWYGYTF	TGCAGCGTCCGGTTTGGTTGGTATGGCTACACCTTC
.	TRBV7-2	TRBD2	TRBJ2-1	CASSLTWWEGFDEQVF	TGTGCCAGCAGCTTAACCTGGTGGGAGGGATTCGATGAGCAGGTCTTC
.	TRBV13	.	TRBJ2-7	CASSPTLRAPYEQYF	TGTGCCAGCAGCCCTACCCTTCGGGCCCCATACGAGCAGTACTTC
.	TRBV27	TRBD1	TRBJ2-5	CASSPYLDRGYEQYF	TGTGCCAGCAGTCCCTACCTGGACAGGGGATATGAGCAGTACTTC
.	TRBV7-8	.	TRBJ2-3	CASKLRTDTQYF	TGTGCCAGCAAACTACGCACAGATACGCAGTATTTT
.	TRBV7-2	TRBD2	TRBJ2-3	CASSGGLAGSDTQYF	TGTGCCAGCAGCGGGGGACTAGCGGGATCTGATACGCAGTATTTT
few	TRBV7-9	.	TRBJ1-2	CASTLGANYGYTF	TGTGCCAGCACTCTAGGAGCTAACTATGGCTACACCTTC
few	TRBV25-1	.	TRBJ1-4	CASRERQELFF	TGTGCCAGCAGGGAAAGGCAGGAACTGTTTTTT
.	TRBV29-1	TRBD1	TRBJ2-4	CSARNYVGQGGNIQYF	TGCAGCGCCCGTAACTACGTAGGACAGGGGGGAAACATTCAGTACTTC
.	TRBV28	TRBD1	TRBJ2-7	CTSSPGQRPYEQYF	TGTACCAGCAGTCCGGGACAGAGGCCCTACGAGCAGTACTTC
many	TRBV24-1	TRBD1	TRBJ2-5	CATSDRTGKETQYF	TGTGCCACCAGTGACCGGACAGGGAAAGAGACCCAGTACTTC
.	TRBV20-1	.	TRBJ2-1	CSARGDSGSSYNEQFF	TGCAGTGCTAGGGGGGATAGCGGATCTTCCTACAATGAGCAGTTCTTC
.	TRBV11-2	.	TRBJ2-5	CASSLGVLQETQYF	TGTGCCAGCAGCTTAGGGGTCTTACAAGAGACCCAGTACTTC
.	TRBV9	.	TRBJ2-3	CASSVFGSPDTQYF	TGTGCCAGCAGCGTATTCGGGAGCCCAGATACGCAGTATTTT
few	TRBV6-1	.	TRBJ2-1	CASKVGAHYNEQFF	TGTGCCAGCAAGGTGGGCGCCCACTACAATGAGCAGTTCTTC
.	TRBV20-1	TRBD2	TRBJ2-2	CSARGLAGVNTGELFF	TGCAGTGCTAGGGGATTAGCGGGAGTAAACACCGGGGAGCTGTTTTTT
.	TRBV15	TRBD2	TRBJ2-3	CATSPGTSGLYF	TGTGCCACCAGCCCCGGGACTAGCGGTTTGTATTTT
.	TRBV7-2	TRBD2	TRBJ2-1	CASSPRLASSNEQFF	TGTGCCAGCAGTCCCCGACTAGCGAGCAGCAATGAGCAGTTCTTC
.	TRBV20-1	.	TRBJ2-3	CSARVSEVPDTQYF	TGCAGTGCTAGAGTTAGCGAGGTTCCAGATACGCAGTATTTC
.	TRBV4-1	.	TRBJ2-7	CASSHLTYEQYF	TGCGCCAGCAGCCATCTTACCTACGAGCAGTACTTC
once	TRBV21-1	.	TRBJ1-4	CASSEGTGGTYEKLFF	TGTGCCAGCAGCGAGGGGACAGGGGGCACCTATGAAAAACTGTTTTTT
few	TRBV25-1	.	TRBJ2-5	CASTKVAGIQETQYF	TGTGCCAGCACTAAGGTGGCGGGCATACAAGAGACCCAGTACTTC
.	TRBV4-1	.	TRBJ1-1	CASSQGMARINTEAFF	TGCGCCAGCAGCCAAGGCATGGCACGGATTAACACTGAAGCTTTCTTT
.	TRBV20-1	.	TRBJ1-2	CSARDRTGHTFNDGYTF	TGCAGTGCTAGAGATCGAACAGGACATACCTTCAACGATGGCTACACCTTC
.	TRBV20-1	TRBD1	TRBJ2-7	CSASPGQGVSYEQYF	TGCAGTGCTAGCCCCGGACAGGGGGTCTCCTACGAGCAGTACTTC
few	TRBV11-2	.	TRBJ2-5	CASSLGTTLPETQYF	TGTGCCAGCAGCTTAGGGACTACCCTCCCAGAGACCCAGTACTTC
few	TRBV3-1	.	TRBJ2-1	CASSQDGGGDEQFF	TGTGCCAGCAGCCAAGATGGCGGGGGCGACGAGCAGTTCTTC
.	TRBV29-1	.	TRBJ2-4	CSPRGGGGEQYF	TGCAGCCCTCGGGGCGGGGGCGGTGAGCAGTACTTC
.	TRBV29-1	.	TRBJ1-1	CSVLLPIIGTDTEAFF	TGCAGCGTTCTGCTTCCGATCATCGGGACCGACACTGAAGCTTTCTTT
many	TRBV29-1	.	TRBJ2-5	CSVERGFQETQYF	TGCAGCGTCGAACGGGGGTTCCAAGAGACCCAGTACTTC
.	TRBV12-3/TRBV12-4	.	TRBJ2-4	CASSLTWGNIQYF	TGTGCCAGCAGTTTAACATGGGGAAACATTCAGTACTTC
.	TRBV5-5	.	TRBJ2-1	CASSGWGSSYNEQFF	TGTGCCAGCAGCGGGTGGGGGTCTTCCTACAATGAGCAGTTCTTC
.	TRBV2	.	TRBJ1-2	CASSPDTGLYGYTF	TGTGCCAGCAGCCCCGACACAGGGCTCTATGGCTACACCTTC
.	TRBV29-1	.	TRBJ1-2	CSVGGARNYGYTF	TGCAGCGTTGGGGGGGCGCGGAACTATGGCTACACCTTC
.	TRBV12-3/TRBV12-4	.	TRBJ1-1	CASNLRVGDTEAFF	TGTGCCAGCAACCTCAGGGTGGGGGACACTGAAGCTTTCTTT
.	TRBV7-2	.	TRBJ2-3	CASSLVGYSGPSTDTQYF	TGTGCCAGCAGCTTAGTGGGCTATAGCGGCCCTAGCACAGATACGCAGTATTTT
many	TRBV6-5	TRBD1	TRBJ1-1	CASSGKGARNTEAFF	TGTGCCAGCAGTGGAAAGGGGGCGCGGAACACTGAAGCTTTCTTT
few	TRBV9	.	TRBJ2-5	CASSEAPPGSGQETQYF	TGTGCCAGCAGCGAGGCCCCCCCAGGTTCAGGTCAAGAGACCCAGTACTTC
.	TRBV28	TRBD1	TRBJ2-2	CASTGQGMAGELFF	TGTGCCAGCACAGGACAGGGAATGGCCGGGGAGCTGTTTTTT
few	TRBV12-3/TRBV12-4	.	TRBJ2-6	CASSSGASGANVLTF	TGTGCCAGCAGTTCCGGGGCCTCTGGGGCCAACGTCCTGACTTTC
few	TRBV4-3	.	TRBJ2-3	CASSQGLFRTDTQYF	TGCGCCAGCAGCCAAGGGCTGTTCCGCACAGATACGCAGTATTTT
.	TRBV4-2	.	TRBJ2-1	CASSQEGVYNEQFF	TGTGCCAGCAGCCAAGAGGGTGTCTACAATGAGCAGTTCTTC
.	TRBV5-1	.	TRBJ2-7	CASSLLGNYNEQYF	TGCGCCAGCAGCTTGTTAGGGAACTACAATGAGCAGTACTTC
.	TRBV7-2	.	TRBJ2-3	CASSPVGRTQYF	TGTGCCAGCAGCCCGGTGGGCCGTACGCAGTATTTT
few	TRBV27	.	TRBJ2-7	CASSPLPVGVSYEQYF	TGTGCCAGCAGTCCCCTCCCGGTGGGAGTCTCCTACGAGCAGTACTTC
.	TRBV2	TRBD1	TRBJ1-1	CASIEGQPNTEAFF	TGTGCCAGCATCGAGGGACAGCCGAACACTGAAGCTTTCTTT
few	TRBV20-1	TRBD1	TRBJ1-2	CSATPIDREYGYTF	TGCAGTGCTACCCCTATAGACAGGGAATATGGCTACACCTTC
.	TRBV11-2	.	TRBJ2-1	CASSLDPAPSYEQFF	TGTGCCAGCAGCTTAGACCCCGCGCCTTCCTACGAGCAGTTCTTC
.	TRBV25-1	TRBD2	TRBJ2-5	CASSESGLGAETQYF	TGTGCCAGCAGTGAATCGGGACTAGGGGCAGAGACCCAGTACTTC
.	TRBV27	TRBD1	TRBJ1-1	CASSLLRTGQGFTEAFF	TGTGCCAGCAGTCTCCTCCGTACTGGACAGGGCTTCACTGAAGCTTTCTTT